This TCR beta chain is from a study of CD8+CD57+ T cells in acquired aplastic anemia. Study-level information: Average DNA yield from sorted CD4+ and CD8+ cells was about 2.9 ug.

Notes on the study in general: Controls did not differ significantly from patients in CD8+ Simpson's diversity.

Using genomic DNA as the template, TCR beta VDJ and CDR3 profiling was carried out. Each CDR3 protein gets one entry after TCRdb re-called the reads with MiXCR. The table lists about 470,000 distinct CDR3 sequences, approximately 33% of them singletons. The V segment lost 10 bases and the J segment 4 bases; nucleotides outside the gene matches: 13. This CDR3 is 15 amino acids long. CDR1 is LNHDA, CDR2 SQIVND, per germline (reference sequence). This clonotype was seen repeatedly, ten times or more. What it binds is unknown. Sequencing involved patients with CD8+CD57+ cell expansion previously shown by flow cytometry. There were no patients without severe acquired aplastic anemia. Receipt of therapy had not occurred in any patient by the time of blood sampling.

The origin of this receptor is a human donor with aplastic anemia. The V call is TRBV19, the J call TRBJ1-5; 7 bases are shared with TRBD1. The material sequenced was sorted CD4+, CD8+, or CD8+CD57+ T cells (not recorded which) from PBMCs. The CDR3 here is CATTGAGGLNQPQHF. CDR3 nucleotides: TGTGCCACCACCGGGGCAGGGGGTTTGAATCAGCCCCAGCATTTT.